The T cell receptor beta chain under discussion was sequenced for a study of T-cell memory formation after mild COVID-19 (dated by TCRdb to about 2021). For the study in its entirety: Most TCR sequence clusters were specific to one of the two donors. In two donors, T-cell clones that expanded and contracted after mild COVID-19 were followed by sequencing TCRalpha and TCRbeta repertoires longitudinally. The cohort comprised two young, previously healthy adult volunteers, one female and one male. The paper's findings and limits, for the study overall: Some responding clones were detected in pre-infection memory, which suggested that pre-existing cross-reactive memory T cells had joined the SARS-CoV-2 response. SARS-CoV-2 specificity of the second-wave clones peaking on day 37 was not confirmed. Only a couple of mild cases were covered in the study, and larger cohorts including severe cases with pre-infection samples were considered necessary. From day 15 to 85, contracting clones showed balanced CD4/CD8 phenotypes, whereas a second wave of clones that expanded from day 15 to 37 leaned towards CD4+. Contracting CD4+ clones were found mainly in CM and EM memory subsets, while CD8+ clones were enriched in EMRA.

This clonotype has a handful of counts. Its antigen has not been determined. Nothing much larger sits one base from this clone, and base qualities are not available. Ficoll-Paque density gradient centrifugation was the method used to isolate PBMCs. The sequencer listed for this sample is Illumina NovaSeq 6000. TCRalpha and TCRbeta cDNA libraries were constructed by 5'RACE with constant-segment primers, with sample barcodes and unique molecular identifiers being introduced. Trizol reagent was used to extract RNA from every sample. Amplification of the libraries took two PCR steps, and the second step added a second sample barcode plus Illumina TruSeq adapters. Sequencing of libraries was performed on an Illumina NovaSeq with 2 x 150 bp paired-end reads. Per the source publication's procedure: Reads were demultiplexed and collapsed into UMI-guided consensus sequences with migec v1.2.7. Using mixcr v2.1.11, UMI consensuses were aligned to TRA and TRB V and J templates and then assembled into clonotypes. Expanded or contracted clonotypes were those called significant by both edgeR and NoisET, with noise models trained on biological replicates. edgeR calls used a false discovery rate-adjusted p below 0.01 and a log2 fold-change threshold of 1. As an exploratory analysis of dynamics, PCA with hierarchical clustering was applied to max-normalized trajectories of the 1000 most abundant clonotypes. Each responding clone was given a CD4 or CD8 phenotype based on the CD4+ and CD8+ repertoires, which had been sequenced separately. Using fastp at Q25 and MiXCR, TCRdb reprocessed the public reads and kept productive beta chains. CDR3 protein sequences are deduplicated, and each keeps its most common genes and DNA. For this entry, the V and J calls and clone size follow TCRdb and not the study's own pipeline. The table for this sample lists roughly 450,000 distinct CDR3 sequences; about a sixth of them were counted only once. In total, the top ten clones hold 20% to 25% of the sample.

The specimen was PBMCs or a T cell subset sorted from them (not recorded which). The TCR sequence derives from a man younger than 30 who had mild COVID-19 (a few samples of this study predate the infection). The sample titles of this study are shuffled in the database, so cell type and time point are left out; the donor was told from shared clones.

The CDR3 reads as follows: CASSLWTENYGYTF. Here is the DNA: TGTGCCAGCAGCTTGTGGACGGAAAACTATGGCTACACCTTC. This chain is built from TRBV5-6 and TRBJ1-2, with the D gene not clear enough to name. The germline V gene specifies SGHDT as CDR1 and YYEEEE as CDR2. At the junction V is shortened by 1 base and J by 2 bases, with 9 bases in between. Its CDR3 holds 14 amino acids, cysteine through phenylalanine. The kept DNA is CDR3 alone, 42 bases in frame from the first base.